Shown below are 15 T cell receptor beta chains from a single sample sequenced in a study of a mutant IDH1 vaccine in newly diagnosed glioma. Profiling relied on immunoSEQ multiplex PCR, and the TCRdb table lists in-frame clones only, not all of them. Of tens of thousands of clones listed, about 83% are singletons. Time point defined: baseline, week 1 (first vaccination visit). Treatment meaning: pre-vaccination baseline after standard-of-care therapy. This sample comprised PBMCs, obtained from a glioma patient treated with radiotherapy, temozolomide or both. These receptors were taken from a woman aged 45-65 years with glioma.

CDR3 nucleotide sequence: TGCGCCAGCAGCCAAACAAATCATCAACCCGGGGCCAACGTCCTGACTTTC. This codes for CASSQTNHQPGANVLTF. The rearrangement joins TRBV4-1 to TRBJ2-6; D ambiguous. Trimming removed 2 bases from V and 4 bases from J, with 15 bases in between. CDR1 is MGHRA and CDR2 is YSYEKL in the germline V gene. This CDR3 has 17 residues.

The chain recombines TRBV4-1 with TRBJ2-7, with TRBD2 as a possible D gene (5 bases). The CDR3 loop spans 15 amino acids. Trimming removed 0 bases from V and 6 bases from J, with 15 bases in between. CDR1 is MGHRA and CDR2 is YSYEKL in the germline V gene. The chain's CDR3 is CASSQDPYTRAEQYF. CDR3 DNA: TGCGCCAGCAGCCAAGATCCTTATACGAGGGCCGAGCAGTACTTC.

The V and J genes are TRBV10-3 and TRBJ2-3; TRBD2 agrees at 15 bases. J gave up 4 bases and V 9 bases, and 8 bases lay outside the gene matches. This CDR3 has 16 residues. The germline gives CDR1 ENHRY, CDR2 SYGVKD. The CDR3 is CAIGLAGGPVSDTQYF. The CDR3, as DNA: TGTGCCATAGGACTAGCGGGGGGGCCGGTTTCAGATACGCAGTATTTT.

CDR3 coding DNA: TGTGCCAGCAGTTACCGAGGTCTCTCCTACGAGCAGTACTTC. Amino acids: CASSYRGLSYEQYF. The V and J genes are TRBV6-6 and TRBJ2-7; D not resolved. This CDR3 contains 14 residues. The germline V gene has CDR1 MNHNY and CDR2 SVGAGI (reference sequence). V lost 2 bases and J lost 0, with 8 bases in between.

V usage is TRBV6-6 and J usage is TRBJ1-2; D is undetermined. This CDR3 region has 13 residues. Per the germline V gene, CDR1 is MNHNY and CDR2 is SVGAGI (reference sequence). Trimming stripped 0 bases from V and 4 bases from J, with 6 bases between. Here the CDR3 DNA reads TGTGCCAGCAGTTACTCGGCAGCCTATGGCTACACCTTC. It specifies CASSYSAAYGYTF.

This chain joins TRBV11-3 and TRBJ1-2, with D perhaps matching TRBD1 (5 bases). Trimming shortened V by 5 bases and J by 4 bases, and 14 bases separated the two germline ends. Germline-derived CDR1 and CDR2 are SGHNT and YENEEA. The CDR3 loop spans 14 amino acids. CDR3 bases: TGTGCCAGCAGCCTGGCAGGGAGTACCTATGGCTACACCTTC. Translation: CASSLAGSTYGYTF.

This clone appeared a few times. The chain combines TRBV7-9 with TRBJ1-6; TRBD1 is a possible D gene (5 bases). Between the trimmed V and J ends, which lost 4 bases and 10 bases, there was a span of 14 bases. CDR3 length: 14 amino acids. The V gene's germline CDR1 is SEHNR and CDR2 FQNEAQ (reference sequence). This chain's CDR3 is CASSWDQSGSPLHF. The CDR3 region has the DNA TGTGCCAGCAGCTGGGACCAATCGGGGTCACCCCTCCACTTT.

The CDR3 region has the DNA TGTGCCAGCAGTTTAACGGTCTATGGCTACACCTTC. Residues: CASSLTVYGYTF. This sequence joins TRBV28 and TRBJ1-2; D gene uncertain. Trimming removed 2 bases at V and 4 bases at J, with 5 bases between. This CDR3 is 12 amino acids long. Per germline, CDR1 MDHEN and CDR2 SYDVKM.

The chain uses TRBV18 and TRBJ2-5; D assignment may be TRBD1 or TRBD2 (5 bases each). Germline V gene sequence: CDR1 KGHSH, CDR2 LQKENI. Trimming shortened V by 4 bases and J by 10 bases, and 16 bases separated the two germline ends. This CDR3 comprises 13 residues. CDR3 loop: CASSRDARGGQYF. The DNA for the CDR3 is TGTGCCAGCTCACGGGACGCCCGTGGGGGCCAGTACTTC.

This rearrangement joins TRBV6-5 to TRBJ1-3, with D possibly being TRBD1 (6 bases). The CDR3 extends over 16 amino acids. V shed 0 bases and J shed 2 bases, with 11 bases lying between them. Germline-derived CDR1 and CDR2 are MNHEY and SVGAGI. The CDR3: CASSYSSGVPGNTIYF. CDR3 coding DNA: TGTGCCAGCAGTTACTCATCAGGGGTACCTGGAAACACCATATATTTT.

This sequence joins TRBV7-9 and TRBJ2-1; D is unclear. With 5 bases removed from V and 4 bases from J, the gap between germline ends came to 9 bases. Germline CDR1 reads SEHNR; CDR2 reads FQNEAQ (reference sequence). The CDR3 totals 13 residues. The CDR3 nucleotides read TGTGCCAGCAGCCCCGAGGTTTACAATGAGCAGTTCTTC. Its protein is CASSPEVYNEQFF.

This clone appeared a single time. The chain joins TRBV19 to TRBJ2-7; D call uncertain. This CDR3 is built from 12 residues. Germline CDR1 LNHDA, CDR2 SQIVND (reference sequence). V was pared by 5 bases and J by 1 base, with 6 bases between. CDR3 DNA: TGTGCCAGTAGTCCAGGTTCCTACGAGCAGTACTTC. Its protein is CASSPGSYEQYF. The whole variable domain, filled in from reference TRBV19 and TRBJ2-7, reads DGGITQSPKYLFRKEGQNVTLSCEQNLNHDAMYWYRQDPGQGLRLIYYSQIVNDFQKGDIAEGYSVSREKKESFPLTVTSAQKNPTAFYLCASSPGSYEQYFGPGTRLTVT.

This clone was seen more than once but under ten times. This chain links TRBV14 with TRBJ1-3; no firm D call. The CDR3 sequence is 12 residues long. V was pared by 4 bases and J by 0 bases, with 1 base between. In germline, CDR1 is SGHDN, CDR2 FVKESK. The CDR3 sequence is CASSLSGNTIYF. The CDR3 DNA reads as TGTGCCAGCAGCCTCTCTGGAAACACCATATATTTT.

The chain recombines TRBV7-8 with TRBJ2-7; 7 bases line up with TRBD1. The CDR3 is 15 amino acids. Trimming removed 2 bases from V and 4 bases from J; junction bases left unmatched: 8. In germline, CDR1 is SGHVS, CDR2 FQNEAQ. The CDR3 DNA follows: TGTGCCAGCAGCTTACCCGAGGGGGCTAGGTACGAGCAGTACTTC. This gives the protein CASSLPEGARYEQYF.

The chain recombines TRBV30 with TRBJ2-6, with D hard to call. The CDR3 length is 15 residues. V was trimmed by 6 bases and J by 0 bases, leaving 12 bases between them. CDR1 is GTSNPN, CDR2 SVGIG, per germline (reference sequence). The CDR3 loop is CACSTGISGANVLTF. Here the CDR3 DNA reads TGTGCCTGTTCAACCGGTATCTCTGGGGCCAACGTCCTGACTTTC. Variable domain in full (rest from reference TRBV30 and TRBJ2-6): SQTIHQWPATLVQPVGSPLSLECTVEGTSNPNLYWYRQAAGRGLQLLFYSVGIGQISSEVPQNLSASRPQDRQFILSSKKLLLSDSGFYLCACSTGISGANVLTFGAGSRLTVL.